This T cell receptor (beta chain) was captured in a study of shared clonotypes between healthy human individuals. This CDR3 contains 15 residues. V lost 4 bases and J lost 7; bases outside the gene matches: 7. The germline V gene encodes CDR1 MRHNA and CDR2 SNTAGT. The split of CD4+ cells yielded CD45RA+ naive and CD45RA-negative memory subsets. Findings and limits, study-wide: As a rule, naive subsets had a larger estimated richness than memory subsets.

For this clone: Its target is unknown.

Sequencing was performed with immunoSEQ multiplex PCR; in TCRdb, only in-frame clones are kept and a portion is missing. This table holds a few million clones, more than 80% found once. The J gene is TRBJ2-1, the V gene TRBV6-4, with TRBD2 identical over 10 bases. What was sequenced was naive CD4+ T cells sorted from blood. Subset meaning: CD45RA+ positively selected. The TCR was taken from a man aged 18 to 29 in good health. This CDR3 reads CASSALAGGSNEQFF. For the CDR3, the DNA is TGTGCCAGCAGTGCCTTAGCGGGAGGAAGTAATGAGCAGTTCTTC.